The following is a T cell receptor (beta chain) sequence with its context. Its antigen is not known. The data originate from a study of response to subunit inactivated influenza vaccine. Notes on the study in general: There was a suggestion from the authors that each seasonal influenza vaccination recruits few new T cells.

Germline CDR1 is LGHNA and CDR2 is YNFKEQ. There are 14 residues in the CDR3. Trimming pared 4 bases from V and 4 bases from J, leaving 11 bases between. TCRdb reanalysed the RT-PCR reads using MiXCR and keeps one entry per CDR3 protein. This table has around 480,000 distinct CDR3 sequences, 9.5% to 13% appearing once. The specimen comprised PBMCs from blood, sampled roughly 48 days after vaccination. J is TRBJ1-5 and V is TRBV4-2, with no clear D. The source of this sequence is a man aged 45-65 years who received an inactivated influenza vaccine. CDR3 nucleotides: TGTGCCAGCAGCCTCGGACGGCGTAATCAGCCCCAGCATTTT. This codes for CASSLGRRNQPQHF.